This entry is about one TCR beta chain. The antigen is undetermined. This sample stems from a study of graft-versus-host responses after intestinal transplantation. Overall study context: Anti-thymocyte globulin induction preceded three to four years of tacrolimus and steroid maintenance in all recipients. Study-wide findings and caveats: GvH clones were found in recipient marrow; some appeared first in ileum or blood. Early post-transplant falls in HvG clones accompanied the peak levels of circulating GvH clones.

Produced via immunoSEQ multiplex PCR; TCRdb's table is partial and in-frame only. Counted here are over 15,000 clones, about four fifths occurring once; the ten biggest clones make up 1.5% to 2%. This CDR3 has 16 residues. Germline lookup yields CDR1 SGHTA and CDR2 FQGTGA. The germline V and J ends were trimmed by 5 bases and 4 bases, with 17 bases remaining between them. This specimen was PBMCs, taken 14 days after transplant. This chain links TRBV7-3 with TRBJ2-2; possibly TRBD1 or TRBD2 for D (6 bases each). The receptor was isolated from a human patient who received an intestinal transplant, so some T cells may come from the graft donor. The CDR3 reads CASSPSPRGATGELFF. DNA for the CDR3: TGTGCCAGCAGCCCCAGCCCGAGGGGGGCCACCGGGGAGCTGTTTTTT.